The next 22 T cell receptor beta chains were all read from a single sample in a study of T cell responses to AZD1222 COVID-19 vaccine. TCRdb's table, derived via immunoSEQ multiplex PCR, lists solely in-frame clones and lacks some. The sample carries around 180,000 clones, about 90% recorded once. The sample in question was peripheral blood, obtained on day 0 of AZD1222 vaccination. These receptors came from an adult in good health.

The chain employs TRBV28 and TRBJ2-7; TRBD1 aligns across 7 bases. V trimming: 6 bases; J trimming: 3 bases; junction bases outside the gene matches: 8. The CDR3 runs 14 residues. Germline-derived CDR1 and CDR2 are MDHEN and SYDVKM. CDR3: CASRIDRELYEQYF. In DNA form, the CDR3 reads TGTGCCAGCAGGATCGACAGGGAGCTCTACGAGCAGTACTTC.

The table lists this clone with a few counts. V usage is TRBV11-2 and J usage is TRBJ2-7, with 8 nucleotides matching TRBD2. The CDR3 sequence is 18 residues long. V lost 0 bases and J lost 3; bases outside the gene matches: 13. Germline CDR1 reads SGHAT; CDR2 reads FQNNGV. Here the CDR3 reads CASSLDLSVAGLNYEQYF. The CDR3 DNA reads TGTGCCAGCAGCTTAGACCTATCAGTAGCGGGGTTGAACTACGAGCAGTACTTC.

The chain carries TRBV4-1 and TRBJ2-7; TRBD1 might be the D (6 bases). This CDR3 has 15 residues. V was clipped by 1 base and J by 6 bases, with 16 bases between them. CDR1 is MGHRA and CDR2 is YSYEKL in the germline V gene. The CDR3 is CASSQGLGAPFEQYF. The DNA for the CDR3 is TGCGCCAGCAGCCAAGGTCTGGGGGCCCCGTTCGAGCAGTACTTC.

The chain links TRBV5-1 to TRBJ1-2; D is possibly TRBD1 (6 bases). CDR1 SGHRS and CDR2 YFSETQ come from the germline V gene. The CDR3 runs to 13 residues. Trimming removed 4 bases from V and 8 bases from J, with 15 bases in between. The CDR3 DNA follows: TGCGCCAGCAGCCTAACAGGGAGTCGCGGCTACACCTTC. Its translation is CASSLTGSRGYTF.

The chain joins TRBV5-4 to TRBJ2-2, with D perhaps matching TRBD1 (6 bases). There are 15 residues in the CDR3. Germline assignment: CDR1 SGHNT and CDR2 YYREEE (reference sequence). The V end lost 0 bases, the J end lost 5 bases, and 11 bases lay between the germline ends. The CDR3 bases are TGTGCCAGCAGCTTGGGAACAGGGCGGACCGGGGAGCTGTTTTTT. As protein: CASSLGTGRTGELFF.

The chain carries TRBV27 and TRBJ1-6; D is possibly TRBD1 (5 bases). CDR3 length: 15 residues. Germline CDR1 reads MNHEY; CDR2 reads SMNVEV (reference sequence). The V end lost 9 bases, the J end lost 0 bases, and 12 bases lay between the germline ends. The CDR3 protein is CARGGEASYNSPLHF. The CDR3 bases are TGTGCCAGAGGAGGGGAGGCCTCCTATAATTCACCCCTCCACTTT.

The rearrangement joins TRBV7-9 to TRBJ1-1, with TRBD1 identical over 7 bases. Germline-derived CDR1 and CDR2 are SEHNR and FQNEAQ (reference sequence). The CDR3 runs to 14 residues. After removal of 1 base from V and 4 bases from J, the junction contained 3 bases not matched to a gene. The CDR3 loop reads CASSLDRGGTEAFF. The CDR3, as DNA: TGTGCCAGCAGCTTAGACAGGGGCGGCACTGAAGCTTTCTTT.

The rearrangement uses TRBV7-3 and TRBJ2-6, with D uncertain. Germline-derived CDR1 and CDR2 are SGHTA and FQGTGA. The V and J ends lost 0 bases and 1 base respectively, with 4 bases between them. This CDR3 spans 15 amino acids. As DNA, the CDR3 is TGTGCCAGCAGCTTAACGAGATCTGGGGCCAACGTCCTGACTTTC. Encoded protein: CASSLTRSGANVLTF.

The genes are TRBV5-6 and TRBJ2-2, with D unclear. CDR1 is SGHDT, CDR2 YYEEEE, per germline. This CDR3 is 16 amino acids long. The V end was cut by 0 bases, the J end by 6 bases, with 15 bases between. This CDR3 reads CASSLAHARPAGELFF. The CDR3 DNA reads as TGTGCCAGCAGCTTGGCCCACGCCAGGCCCGCCGGGGAGCTGTTTTTT.

V is TRBV7-9 and J is TRBJ1-3, with 10 bases aligning to TRBD1. Per the germline V gene, CDR1 is SEHNR and CDR2 is FQNEAQ (reference sequence). The CDR3 runs to 18 residues. The V and J ends lost 0 bases and 4 bases, in that order; junction bases with no gene match: 9. Here the CDR3 reads CASSLALHGTGEGNTIYF. The CDR3 DNA reads TGTGCCAGCAGCTTAGCCCTCCACGGGACAGGGGAAGGAAACACCATATATTTT.

V and J are TRBV5-6 and TRBJ1-6; D perhaps matches TRBD1 (5 bases). The CDR3 contains 16 residues. Trimming shortened V by 1 base and J by 3 bases, and 11 bases separated the two germline ends. Germline lookup yields CDR1 SGHDT and CDR2 YYEEEE. CDR3: CASSLRGVLYNSPLHF. The DNA for the CDR3 is TGTGCCAGCAGCTTGAGAGGGGTCCTCTATAATTCACCCCTCCACTTT.

In this sample, this clone turned up a few times. The chain uses TRBV12-3 or TRBV12-4 and TRBJ2-5; possibly TRBD2 for D (5 bases). V gave up 6 bases and J gave up 9 bases, with 14 bases separating them. The CDR3 totals 12 residues. CDR3 residues: CASSPPGVPQYF. In DNA form, the CDR3 reads TGTGCCAGCAGCCCCCCCGGGGTCCCCCAGTACTTC.

CDR3 amino acids: CASSGTGFNYGYTF. The CDR3 DNA follows: TGTGCCAGCAGTGGGACAGGTTTCAACTATGGCTACACCTTC. V is TRBV2 and J is TRBJ1-2, with 7 bases matching TRBD1. The CDR3 is 14 residues long. Germline assignment: CDR1 SNHLY and CDR2 FYNNEI. V dropped 4 bases and J dropped 2; count of bases not matched to a gene: 4.

The chain has TRBV5-1 and TRBJ2-7; 10 nucleotides agree with TRBD1. CDR3 size: 15 residues. V shed 0 bases and J 9 bases; nucleotides not matched to a gene: 9. CDR1 is SGHRS, CDR2 YFSETQ, per germline. The CDR3 is CASSLDMGQGTGQYF. CDR3 nucleotides: TGCGCCAGCAGCTTGGATATGGGACAGGGGACAGGGCAGTACTTC. The full variable domain, completed using reference TRBV5-1 and TRBJ2-7, is KAGVTQTPRYLIKTRGQQVTLSCSPISGHRSVSWYQQTPGQGLQFLFEYFSETQRNKGNFPGRFSGRQFSNSRSEMNVSTLELGDSALYLCASSLDMGQGTGQYFGPGTRLTVT.

The rearrangement uses TRBV7-8 and TRBJ2-7; possibly TRBD1 or TRBD2 for D (6 bases each). V was shortened by 8 bases and J by 6 bases, with 17 bases between the two germline ends. The CDR3 runs 13 residues. The germline gives CDR1 SGHVS, CDR2 FQNEAQ. The DNA for the CDR3 is TGTGCCAGCCGACCGAGGGGGGCGGGCGAGCAGTACTTC. It yields the protein CASRPRGAGEQYF.

This clone has just one count. The V and J genes are TRBV19 and TRBJ1-3, with unresolved D. The CDR3 consists of 12 residues. Germline values: CDR1 LNHDA, CDR2 SQIVND (reference sequence). V lost 7 bases and J 2 bases, leaving 6 bases between the germline ends. The CDR3 DNA is TGTGCCAGTAATGTACCTGGAAACACCATATATTTT. Translation: CASNVPGNTIYF.

V usage is TRBV7-9 and J usage is TRBJ1-6; TRBD1 is a possible D gene (5 bases). Germline V gives CDR1 SEHNR, CDR2 FQNEAQ (reference sequence). The CDR3 contains 14 residues. The V and J ends lost 6 bases and 5 bases respectively, with 11 bases between them. This chain's CDR3 is CASRDGRDNSPLHF. The CDR3 bases are TGTGCCAGCAGGGACGGCAGGGATAATTCACCCCTCCACTTT.

This chain links TRBV7-3 with TRBJ2-1; 9 bases match TRBD2. CDR3 length: 20 amino acids. Germline V gene sequence: CDR1 SGHTA, CDR2 FQGTGA. The trim removed 5 bases at V and 5 bases at J, leaving 22 bases unmatched. CDR3 protein: CASSPGGLIGAGGRHNEQFF. Written as DNA, the CDR3 is TGTGCCAGCAGCCCGGGAGGCTTAATAGGGGCGGGGGGGCGCCACAATGAGCAGTTCTTC.

The rearrangement uses TRBV5-6 and TRBJ1-2; D remains unclear. CDR3 length: 13 residues. V was shortened by 6 bases and J by 2 bases, with 11 bases between the two germline ends. CDR1 is SGHDT and CDR2 is YYEEEE in the germline V gene. The CDR3 region is CASMRWENYGYTF. The CDR3 region has the DNA TGTGCCAGCATGAGGTGGGAAAACTATGGCTACACCTTC.

This chain joins TRBV6-2 or TRBV6-3 and TRBJ2-1; 7 bases agree with TRBD2. Trimming at V came to 5 bases and at J to 8 bases, leaving 12 bases not matched to a gene. The CDR3 spans 15 residues. Germline V gene sequence: CDR1 MNHEY, CDR2 SVGEGT. CDR3 DNA sequence: TGTGCCAGCAGTCCCCAAAACAGGCGGGGGTATGAGCAGTTCTTC. This codes for CASSPQNRRGYEQFF.

The genes are TRBV5-1 and TRBJ2-2; weak D call: TRBD1 (6 bases). CDR3 length: 16 amino acids. Germline CDR1 reads SGHRS; CDR2 reads YFSETQ. V gave up 3 bases and J gave up 3 bases, with 15 bases separating them. In DNA, the CDR3 is TGCGCCAGCAGCTCTCAGTTGGGGGCGGACACCGGGGAGCTGTTTTTT. Its protein product is CASSSQLGADTGELFF. Variable domain in full (rest from reference TRBV5-1 and TRBJ2-2): KAGVTQTPRYLIKTRGQQVTLSCSPISGHRSVSWYQQTPGQGLQFLFEYFSETQRNKGNFPGRFSGRQFSNSRSEMNVSTLELGDSALYLCASSSQLGADTGELFFGEGSRLTVL.

V is TRBV7-3 and J is TRBJ2-3; D is ambiguous. Germline V gives CDR1 SGHTA, CDR2 FQGTGA. This CDR3 contains 15 residues. Trimming pared 2 bases from V and 0 bases from J, leaving 9 bases between. CDR3 protein: CASSLEYGSTDTQYF. Here the CDR3 DNA reads TGTGCCAGCAGCTTAGAATATGGTAGCACAGATACGCAGTATTTT.